This TCR beta chain was recovered during a study of beta chain features in type 1 diabetes. The investigators reverse transcribed all of the isolated RNA, so they sequenced expressed TCRB transcripts. Assay used: immunoSEQ multiplex PCR; TCRdb lists only in-frame clones, some missing. The sample comprises fewer than 900,000 clones, about 17% of which are singletons, and around 0.02% rests with the top ten. This CDR3 is built from 14 residues. The V and J ends lost 4 bases and 0 bases respectively, with 9 bases between them. CDR1 is MNHEY and CDR2 is SVGAGI in the germline V gene. The genes are TRBV6-5 and TRBJ1-1; tentatively, D is TRBD1 (5 bases). Sequenced material: naive CD4+ T cells from blood. The source of this sequence is a young woman in good health. CDR3 coding DNA: TGTGCCAGCAGTTCAGGGAATATGAACACTGAAGCTTTCTTT. This gives the protein CASSSGNMNTEAFF.